These 3 T cell receptor beta chains came from one sample sequenced in a study of blood T cell repertoires in COVID-19. This table comes from immunoSEQ multiplex PCR, and its TCRdb copy is limited to in-frame clones, with some not included. The top ten clones hold 7.5% to 8.5% of a sample with 14,000 to 15,000 clones, over 80% of them seen once. Sequences were obtained from peripheral blood. The receptors derive from a human donor with active COVID-19. The donor label of this sample is uncertain.

The chain couples TRBV10-3 to TRBJ2-5, with 10 nucleotides matching TRBD1. The CDR3 loop spans 14 amino acids. Germline values: CDR1 ENHRY, CDR2 SYGVKD. Trimming took 6 bases from V and 3 from J; bases not matched to a gene: 4. The CDR3 coding sequence is TGTGCCATCAGGGGGGGGACAGGGGAAGAGACCCAGTACTTC. This gives the protein CAIRGGTGEETQYF.

V gene TRBV20-1 combines with J gene TRBJ2-1; 8 bases are a match to TRBD1. CDR3 length: 15 residues. Germline values: CDR1 DFQATT, CDR2 SNEGSKA (reference sequence). J was trimmed by 6 bases and V by 3 bases; bases with no gene match: 10. This chain's CDR3 is CSASYPGGRGNEQFF. The CDR3 DNA reads TGCAGTGCTAGTTACCCAGGGGGCAGGGGCAATGAGCAGTTCTTC.

V and J are TRBV5-1 and TRBJ2-1, with 9 bases identical to TRBD2. Trimming removed 0 bases from V and 8 bases from J; junction bases left unmatched: 6. The V gene's germline CDR1 is SGHRS and CDR2 YFSETQ. CDR3 length: 15 amino acids. Here the CDR3 reads CASSLVLAGNDEQFF. In DNA, the CDR3 is TGCGCCAGCAGCTTGGTGCTAGCGGGAAACGATGAGCAGTTCTTC.